The sequence of this T cell receptor beta chain was determined in a study of Graves' ophthalmopathy and Graves' hyperthyroidism. The CDR3 covers 15 residues. V lost 5 bases, J lost 6 bases, and 8 bases stayed unmatched. Germline assignment: CDR1 SEHNR and CDR2 FQNEAQ (reference sequence). Amplifying from RNA transcripts, the study obtained TCR beta CDR3 regions. First-round RT-PCR relied on HTBI primers, and a second-round multiplex PCR came next. TCRdb analysed the multiplex PCR reads with MiXCR anew, one entry per CDR3 protein. This repertoire shows around 1,000,000 distinct CDR3 sequences, less than 45% found once; its top ten account for around 10%.

The TCR originated in an adult man with Graves' hyperthyroidism. The sequencing sample was made of peripheral blood or thyroid tissue (not recorded which). The genes are TRBV7-9 and TRBJ2-2; 8 positions match TRBD2. CDR3: CASSQQTGGPGELFF. The CDR3 DNA follows: TGTGCCAGCAGCCAACAGACGGGAGGGCCCGGGGAGCTGTTTTTT.